A single sample gave rise to the 16 T cell receptor beta chains below, sequenced in a study of cytomegalovirus exposure and HLA in healthy donors. Method: immunoSEQ multiplex PCR; TCRdb's copy keeps in-frame clones and lacks some. The table has tens of thousands of clones, 95% to 97% seen once; the top ten hold over 2%. Material: PBMCs. The receptors shown here come from a man aged 18 to 30 in good health and CMV-seronegative.

The V and J genes are TRBV7-6 and TRBJ2-2, with 8 bases fitting TRBD2. The junction had 3 bases not matched to a gene; V was cut back by 1 base and J by 5 bases. The germline gives CDR1 SGHVS, CDR2 FNYEAQ. The CDR3 runs to 15 residues. The CDR3 sequence: CASSLGGLGTGELFF. The CDR3, as DNA: TGTGCCAGCAGCTTAGGGGGACTAGGGACCGGGGAGCTGTTTTTT. The full variable domain, with the rest looked up from reference TRBV7-6 and TRBJ2-2, is GAGVSQSPRYKVTKRGQDVALRCDPISGHVSLYWYRQALGQGPEFLTYFNYEAQQDKSGLPNDRFSAERPEGSISTLTIQRTEQRDSAMYRCASSLGGLGTGELFFGEGSRLTVL.

The chain recombines TRBV5-4 with TRBJ2-5; the match to TRBD2 covers 14 bases. The germline CDR1 and CDR2 sequences are SGHNT and YYREEE (reference sequence). This CDR3 comprises 17 residues. Trimming at V came to 4 bases and at J to 2 bases, leaving 7 bases not matched to a gene. The CDR3 DNA reads TGTGCCAGCAGCCCCAACGGACTAGCGGGAGGTCAAGAGACCCAGTACTTC. Translation: CASSPNGLAGGQETQYF.

This sequence joins TRBV7-2 and TRBJ2-7; the D gene is possibly TRBD1 (7 bases). The CDR3 covers 14 residues. The germline V and J ends were trimmed by 0 bases and 7 bases, with 13 bases remaining between them. Germline lookup yields CDR1 SGHTA and CDR2 FQGNSA. Written as DNA, the CDR3 is TGTGCCAGCAGCTTAGCGGAGGGGGCGGGGGAGCAGTACTTC. Its protein product is CASSLAEGAGEQYF.

The chain employs TRBV15 and TRBJ2-7; maybe TRBD2 (5 bases). Trimming took 2 bases from V and 2 from J, leaving 16 bases between them. In germline, CDR1 is LNHNV, CDR2 YYDKDF (reference sequence). This CDR3 is 16 amino acids long. The CDR3 region is CATSRSPMAGPYEQYF. CDR3 bases: TGTGCCACCAGCAGATCGCCGATGGCGGGCCCCTACGAGCAGTACTTC.

This chain uses TRBV25-1 with TRBJ1-1; tentatively, D is TRBD1 (5 bases). CDR3 length: 14 amino acids. Germline CDR1 is MGHDK and CDR2 is SYGVNS. Trimming pared 6 bases from V and 4 bases from J, leaving 15 bases between. For the CDR3, the DNA is TGTGCCAGCAGCCTCTGGGGGGGGTCCACTGAAGCTTTCTTT. Translation gives CASSLWGGSTEAFF.

The V and J genes are TRBV6-5 and TRBJ2-7, with D perhaps matching TRBD2 (6 bases). The CDR3 runs 14 residues. The germline gives CDR1 MNHEY, CDR2 SVGAGI. Trimming removed 2 bases at V and 4 bases at J, with 12 bases between. Here the CDR3 DNA reads TGTGCCAGCAGTTACGAAATAGGAGGGTACGAGCAGTACTTC. It is translated as CASSYEIGGYEQYF.

V is TRBV6-1 and J is TRBJ2-2, with D uncertain. The germline V gene has CDR1 MNHNS and CDR2 SASEGT. This CDR3 is 14 amino acids long. With 5 bases removed from V and 7 bases from J, the gap between germline ends came to 14 bases. The CDR3 here is CASSSSPSVGELFF. CDR3 DNA sequence: TGTGCCAGCAGTTCCTCCCCAAGCGTCGGGGAGCTGTTTTTT.

The chain has TRBV5-4 and TRBJ1-1; 9 bases map to TRBD1. CDR3 length: 14 amino acids. Looked up from germline, CDR1 is SGHNT and CDR2 is YYREEE (reference sequence). The V and J ends lost 0 bases and 6 bases, in that order; junction bases with no gene match: 3. CDR3 amino acids: CASSLGQGVPEAFF. CDR3 sequence (DNA): TGTGCCAGCAGCTTGGGACAGGGGGTGCCTGAAGCTTTCTTT. Together with reference TRBV5-4 and TRBJ1-1, the CDR3 gives the full variable domain: ETGVTQSPTHLIKTRGQQVTLRCSSQSGHNTVSWYQQALGQGPQFIFQYYREEENGRGNFPPRFSGLQFPNYSSELNVNALELDDSALYLCASSLGQGVPEAFFGQGTRLTVV.

The rearrangement uses TRBV6-5 and TRBJ1-4; unclear D gene. This CDR3 is built from 13 residues. V was pared by 5 bases and J by 13 bases, with 17 bases between. The germline V gene has CDR1 MNHEY and CDR2 SVGAGI. The CDR3 loop is CASSPGPGLGLFF. The CDR3 DNA is TGTGCCAGCAGTCCCGGCCCGGGTCTAGGACTGTTTTTT.

The chain combines TRBV6-1 with TRBJ2-7; the D gene is possibly TRBD2 (5 bases). Per the germline V gene, CDR1 is MNHNS and CDR2 is SASEGT. The CDR3 totals 13 residues. Trimming left V 4 bases short and J 3 bases short, with 10 bases between. CDR3 bases: TGTGCCAGCAGTGTCGGAGGATTCTACGAGCAGTACTTC. Protein: CASSVGGFYEQYF.

The chain links TRBV4-1 to TRBJ1-1, with D possibly being TRBD1 (5 bases). V gave up 3 bases and J gave up 1 base, with 12 bases separating them. Germline CDR1 is MGHRA and CDR2 is YSYEKL. The CDR3 contains 15 residues. For the CDR3, the DNA is TGCGCCAGCAGCCACCTACCCGGACAGAACACTGAAGCTTTCTTT. It codes for CASSHLPGQNTEAFF.

The V and J genes are TRBV6-1 and TRBJ1-2; tentative D call: TRBD1 (6 bases). In germline, CDR1 is MNHNS, CDR2 SASEGT. This CDR3 contains 14 residues. V was trimmed by 6 bases and J by 3 bases, leaving 14 bases between them. CDR3 bases: TGTGCCAGCAGGCCGGGACACTCGTACTATGGCTACACCTTC. This gives the protein CASRPGHSYYGYTF.

The rearrangement joins TRBV2 to TRBJ2-4; 10 positions match TRBD1. The V and J ends lost 2 bases and 1 base, in that order; junction bases with no gene match: 2. The CDR3 spans 16 residues. The germline gives CDR1 SNHLY, CDR2 FYNNEI. Here the CDR3 DNA reads TGTGCCAGCAGTGAATGGGGACAGGGGGCCAAAAACATTCAGTACTTC. It encodes CASSEWGQGAKNIQYF.

The chain recombines TRBV11-1 with TRBJ1-1; D not certain. Trimming took off 5 bases at V and 8 bases at J, with 9 bases between the two ends. This CDR3 spans 11 amino acids. CDR1 is SGHAT, CDR2 FQDESV, per germline (reference sequence). CDR3 DNA: TGTGCCAGCAGCGAGAGACAAGAAGCTTTCTTT. This sequence encodes CASSERQEAFF.

The rearrangement uses TRBV6-1 and TRBJ1-5; 9 nucleotides align to TRBD1. Losses at the gene ends were 6 bases for V and 7 bases for J; bases not matched to a gene: 4. Germline-derived CDR1 and CDR2 are MNHNS and SASEGT. The CDR3 has 13 residues. CDR3 DNA: TGTGCCAGCAGGGGGACAGGGAGACAGCCCCAGCATTTT. Translation: CASRGTGRQPQHF.

This clone was observed a single time. This chain links TRBV27 with TRBJ1-1; no reliable D call. The CDR3 runs to 15 residues. Germline CDR1 MNHEY, CDR2 SMNVEV (reference sequence). V lost 2 bases and J lost 1, with 11 bases in between. The chain's CDR3 is CASSLRGRGNTEAFF. The CDR3 region has the DNA TGTGCCAGCAGTTTAAGAGGTCGAGGGAACACTGAAGCTTTCTTT.